This T cell receptor beta chain was obtained from a study of cytomegalovirus exposure and HLA in healthy donors. Study-level points and caveats: Accounts indicate the classifier identified cytomegalovirus status with strong specificity and sensitivity. Cytomegalovirus-associated status was assigned to 164 TCR beta chains.

The repertoire was sequenced with immunoSEQ multiplex PCR; TCRdb's copy has only in-frame clones and lacks some. The table records 220,000 or so clones, about nine tenths of them present only once. Trimming at V came to 0 bases and at J to 13 bases, leaving 2 bases not matched to a gene. Looked up from germline, CDR1 is LNHNV and CDR2 is YYDKDF (reference sequence). The CDR3 sequence is 11 residues long. As concerns this clone: What it recognizes is unknown.

The roughly 120-subject validation cohort, separate from the approximately 670-subject first cohort, included the donors. The TCR sequence derives from a woman aged 18-29 years in good health and CMV-seropositive. The specimen sequenced was PBMCs. The chain couples TRBV15 to TRBJ1-2, with 7 nucleotides matching TRBD1. The CDR3 DNA follows: TGTGCCACCAGCAGAGACAGGGGGATCACCTTC. Amino acid sequence: CATSRDRGITF.